Described below is a single T cell receptor (beta chain) sequence and its context. This entry is derived from a study of blood T cell repertoires in COVID-19. Study-wide background: Sample material is recorded as cDNA or gDNA derived from T cells, B-cell-depleted T cells, or PBMCs.

Germline V gene lookup returns CDR1 SGHDN and CDR2 FVKESK. The ends were cut back, 6 bases at V and 3 bases at J, with 14 bases in the middle. The CDR3 has 14 residues. The assay was immunoSEQ multiplex PCR, and TCRdb's table has in-frame clones only and misses some. The sample records 160,000 or so clones, over 75% being singletons. Specimen: PBMCs or T cells enriched from blood (not recorded which). V is TRBV14 and J is TRBJ1-2, with D tentatively TRBD1 (6 bases). This clonotype was sampled from a human donor with acute COVID-19. The donor label of this sample is uncertain. Written as DNA, the CDR3 is TGTGCCAGCAGAATCGGGGGGGCTGACTATGGCTACACCTTC. It is translated as CASRIGGADYGYTF.